This T cell receptor (beta chain) was captured by sequencing in a study of T cells in Graves' hyperthyroidism and ophthalmopathy. Notes on the study in general: Blood also carried most thyroid clonotypes expanded above 0.001.

Hyperthyroidism had been newly diagnosed in patients aged 18 to 65, and its duration was under 2 months. The diagnostic basis comprised clinical symptoms, serum thyroxine and TRAb, thyroid ultrasound and orbital computed tomography. In this sample, this clonotype turned up a few times. Its antigen is as yet unknown. The J segment lost 7 bases and the V segment lost 0 bases, leaving 8 bases of the junction unmatched. The CDR3 covers 15 residues. Germline values: CDR1 DFQATT, CDR2 SNEGSKA (reference sequence). TCR beta CDR3 sequences were amplified from RNA transcripts. The TCR CDR3 first-round RT-PCR relied on the HTBI primer set. From the multiplex PCR reads, TCRdb called clonotypes with MiXCR, one entry per CDR3 protein. The sample contains about 570,000 distinct CDR3 sequences, around 13% of which appear only once.

The receptor's source is a woman aged 35 to 49 with Graves' hyperthyroidism. The sequencing input was blood. J is TRBJ1-1 and V is TRBV20-1; TRBD1 aligns across 10 bases. Written as DNA, the CDR3 is TGCAGTGCTAGAGATAGACAGGGGGCGCAAGGTGAAGCTTTCTTT. It translates to CSARDRQGAQGEAFF.